The rows below give T cell receptor beta chains drawn from one sample of a study of shared clonotypes between healthy human individuals. Repertoires were generated with immunoSEQ multiplex PCR, while TCRdb's copy carries only in-frame clones and drops some. The sample lists 530,000 or so clones; about 79% were seen once. The sequencing sample was made of PBMCs. These receptors were taken from a woman aged 40 to 50 in good health. Some clones in this sample may be carry-over from other donors' samples. Each CDR3 is given with its conserved first and last residue. The D gene is left open where the match is weak. The listing skips clone size in some rows; elsewhere it reads once, few, many or a size class.

size	D	V	J	CDR3	DNA
-	TRBD1	TRBV15	TRBJ2-7	CATSRLQGTYEQYF	TGTGCCACCAGCAGATTACAGGGGACCTACGAGCAGTACTTC
-	-	TRBV5-4	TRBJ2-5	CASSLGGFSETQYF	TGTGCCAGCAGCTTGGGGGGTTTCTCGGAGACCCAGTACTTC
few	TRBD2	TRBV27	TRBJ2-5	CASRPGTSGPLLIRTQYF	TGTGCCAGCAGACCCGGGACTAGCGGGCCGCTTCTTATCCGGACCCAGTACTTC
-	-	TRBV18	TRBJ1-1	CASSPGGPQGFAFF	TGTGCCAGCTCACCGGGAGGCCCTCAGGGGTTCGCTTTCTTT
many	TRBD1	TRBV6-6	TRBJ2-7	CASSIRTGGRYEQYF	TGTGCCAGCAGCATCAGGACAGGGGGGCGCTACGAGCAGTACTTC
-	-	TRBV9	TRBJ2-2	CASSAHPNTGELFF	TGTGCCAGCAGCGCGCACCCCAACACCGGGGAGCTGTTTTTT
-	TRBD1	TRBV30	TRBJ1-4	CAWLGQGWEKLFF	TGTGCCTGGCTGGGACAGGGATGGGAAAAACTGTTTTTT
-	-	TRBV30	TRBJ2-7	CAWSNPILRYEQYF	TGTGCCTGGAGTAATCCCATACTTCGTTACGAGCAGTACTTC
-	-	TRBV9	TRBJ2-3	CASSVSGRTDSTDTQYF	TGTGCCAGCAGCGTCTCGGGACGGACCGATAGCACAGATACGCAGTATTTT
-	TRBD1	TRBV19	TRBJ2-7	CASSSLPGTASYEQYF	TGTGCCAGTAGTAGCTTACCCGGGACAGCGTCCTACGAGCAGTACTTC
-	-	TRBV28	TRBJ2-7	CASVQRDRTYEQYF	TGTGCCAGCGTCCAGCGGGACAGAACGTACGAGCAGTACTTC
-	-	TRBV18	TRBJ2-2	CASSGWTDTGELFF	TGTGCCAGCTCAGGGTGGACAGACACCGGGGAGCTGTTTTTT
-	TRBD1	TRBV19	TRBJ2-7	CASSIDPGTVPYEQYF	TGTGCCAGTAGTATCGACCCCGGGACAGTTCCCTACGAGCAGTACTTC
-	TRBD1	TRBV7-6	TRBJ2-5	CASSPDRSQETQYF	TGTGCCAGCAGCCCGGACAGGAGCCAAGAGACCCAGTACTTC
-	TRBD1	TRBV11-2	TRBJ2-7	CASSQTGFEQYF	TGTGCCAGCAGCCAGACAGGGTTTGAGCAGTACTTC
-	-	TRBV18	TRBJ2-7	CASSPPYSAYEQYF	TGTGCCAGCTCACCACCTTACAGCGCCTACGAGCAGTACTTC
-	-	TRBV5-5	TRBJ2-1	CASSLDGQTYNEQFF	TGTGCCAGCAGCCTGGACGGACAGACATACAATGAGCAGTTCTTC
-	TRBD2	TRBV6-5	TRBJ2-1	CASSFLAAFYNEQFF	TGTGCCAGCAGTTTTCTAGCGGCCTTCTACAATGAGCAGTTCTTC
-	TRBD1	TRBV30	TRBJ2-7	CAWDAGGTGRSEQYF	TGTGCCTGGGATGCAGGGGGAACGGGTAGGAGCGAGCAGTACTTC
-	-	TRBV7-7	TRBJ2-7	CASSPNIASGEQYF	TGTGCTAGCAGCCCTAATATAGCGTCTGGGGAGCAGTACTTC
-	TRBD2	TRBV5-1	TRBJ2-1	CASSLGGTSATYNEQFF	TGCGCCAGCAGCTTGGGAGGGACTAGCGCCACCTACAATGAGCAGTTCTTC
-	TRBD1	TRBV4-1	TRBJ1-5	CASSQLLTGGTQPQHF	TGCGCCAGCAGCCAACTTCTGACAGGGGGCACGCAGCCCCAGCATTTT
once	TRBD1	TRBV15	TRBJ2-5	CATSRDRGFQETQYF	TGTGCCACCAGCAGGGACAGGGGGTTCCAAGAGACCCAGTACTTC
-	TRBD1	TRBV2	TRBJ2-4	CASSEWDSRIQYF	TGTGCCAGCAGTGAATGGGACAGTAGGATTCAGTACTTC
-	-	TRBV10-3	TRBJ2-1	CAIRSNGDNEQFF	TGTGCCATCAGAAGTAACGGAGACAATGAGCAGTTCTTC
-	TRBD2	TRBV10-2	TRBJ2-1	CASSEPSSGSYEQFF	TGCGCCAGCAGTGAGCCTTCTAGCGGGAGTTATGAGCAGTTCTTC
-	TRBD2	TRBV7-7	TRBJ2-5	CASSLSGRGLQYF	TGTGCCAGCAGCCTTAGCGGGAGGGGTTTACAGTACTTC
-	-	TRBV15	TRBJ2-7	CATSTDFNTYEQYF	TGTGCCACCAGCACGGACTTTAACACCTACGAGCAGTACTTC
-	-	TRBV5-4	TRBJ2-3	CASSDHRESTDTQYF	TGTGCCAGCAGCGACCACAGGGAAAGCACAGATACGCAGTATTTT
-	-	TRBV5-1	TRBJ1-2	CASRQEAEGYTF	TGCGCCAGCAGGCAGGAGGCAGAAGGCTACACCTTC